Listed here are 24 T cell receptor beta chains from one sample, sequenced in a study of CD8 T cells in ankylosing spondylitis. Each CDR3 protein is one row after TCRdb ran MiXCR on the 5' RACE reads. The table records some 350,000 distinct CDR3 sequences, over 12% of them present only once. The sample was blood, either unsorted or a sorted T cell fraction (not recorded which). The receptors come from a male donor with ankylosing spondylitis or in good health (not recorded which).

This clonotype was seen more than once but under ten times. The J gene is TRBJ2-2, the V gene TRBV20-1; D is perhaps TRBD2 (7 bases). The CDR3 has 15 amino acids. Germline CDR1 and CDR2: DFQATT and SNEGSKA (reference sequence). V was cut by 5 bases and J by 5 bases, with 18 bases left in between. The CDR3 region is CSAGGGRGKTGELFF. The CDR3 region has the DNA TGCAGTGCTGGGGGGGGTAGGGGGAAGACCGGGGAGCTGTTTTTT.

The V call is TRBV20-1, the J call TRBJ2-7, with 14 bases identical to TRBD2. Germline V lookup: CDR1 DFQATT, CDR2 SNEGSKA (reference sequence). The junction had 10 bases not matched to a gene; V was cut back by 6 bases and J by 6 bases. The CDR3 contains 15 residues. The DNA for the CDR3 is TGCAGTGCACTGGGGCCGACTAGCGGGGGGGTCGAGCAGTACTTC. Protein sequence: CSALGPTSGGVEQYF.

The genes are TRBV4-1 and TRBJ2-1; TRBD1 might be the D (6 bases). Trimming took off 1 base at V and 7 bases at J, with 17 bases between the two ends. The CDR3 is 16 residues long. CDR1 and CDR2 from the germline V gene are MGHRA and YSYEKL. CDR3 sequence (DNA): TGCGCCAGCAGCCAAGTGTTAACAGGGTCGTTAAATGAGCAGTTCTTC. This sequence encodes CASSQVLTGSLNEQFF.

CDR3: CASSFTRAGNTIYF. Here the CDR3 DNA reads TGTGCCAGCAGCTTCACCAGGGCTGGAAACACCATATATTTT. V gene TRBV5-6 combines with J gene TRBJ1-3; TRBD1 might be the D (5 bases). The germline CDR1 and CDR2 sequences are SGHDT and YYEEEE. This CDR3 is built from 14 residues. V lost 2 bases, J lost 2 bases, and 8 bases lay in between.

This clonotype was seen a single time. The chain is built from TRBV6-1 and TRBJ1-2; 10 bases match TRBD1. Germline trimming cut 6 bases from V and 4 bases from J; bases unmatched to any gene: 5. CDR1 and CDR2 from the germline V gene are MNHNS and SASEGT. The CDR3 is 14 amino acids. The CDR3 bases are TGTGCCAGCAGACGGGACAGGGGAGGCTATGGCTACACCTTC. Its translation: CASRRDRGGYGYTF.

This chain links TRBV11-2 with TRBJ2-5, with D possibly TRBD1 on 5 matching bases. The CDR3 totals 15 residues. V was trimmed by 2 bases and J by 4 bases, leaving 14 bases between them. Per germline, CDR1 SGHAT and CDR2 FQNNGV. The CDR3 protein is CASSLNGASAETQYF. In DNA, the CDR3 is TGTGCCAGCAGCTTAAATGGGGCGTCCGCAGAGACCCAGTACTTC.

This clonotype was seen just once. This sequence joins TRBV20-1 and TRBJ2-5, with a weak D call TRBD2 (6 bases). Germline V gene lookup returns CDR1 DFQATT and CDR2 SNEGSKA (reference sequence). V lost 3 bases and J 4 bases, leaving 12 bases between the germline ends. CDR3 size: 13 residues. In DNA form, the CDR3 reads TGCAGTGCTAGGGAGGGACTCACAGAGACCCAGTACTTC. Translating it yields CSAREGLTETQYF.

The J gene is TRBJ1-2, the V gene TRBV4-2; TRBD1 aligns across 9 bases. CDR3 length: 17 amino acids. Looked up from germline, CDR1 is LGHNA and CDR2 is YNFKEQ. V trimming: 4 bases; J trimming: 8 bases; junction bases outside the gene matches: 17. Here the CDR3 DNA reads TGTGCCAGCAGCCTTAGCGTCCGGGACAGGGTTTTAAAGGGCTACACCTTC. Residues: CASSLSVRDRVLKGYTF.

This chain connects TRBV2 to TRBJ1-4; D is perhaps TRBD1 (5 bases). Germline CDR1 is SNHLY and CDR2 is FYNNEI. The CDR3 length is 15 residues. V shed 7 bases and J shed 3 bases, with 15 bases lying between them. The CDR3 sequence: CASIGQGLANEKLFF. As DNA, the CDR3 is TGTGCCAGCATTGGGCAGGGACTAGCTAATGAAAAACTGTTTTTT.

V usage is TRBV20-1 and J usage is TRBJ1-1; D uncertain. Germline loops: CDR1 DFQATT, CDR2 SNEGSKA (reference sequence). The germline V and J ends were trimmed by 4 bases and 0 bases, with 12 bases remaining between them. The length of the CDR3 is 14 residues. CDR3 in amino acids: CSAMDPVMNTEAFF. The DNA for the CDR3 is TGCAGTGCTATGGACCCCGTTATGAACACTGAAGCTTTCTTT.

This clonotype was seen more than once but under ten times. V and J are TRBV6-5 and TRBJ1-5; 7 nucleotides align to TRBD1. The CDR3 runs to 16 residues. Germline V CDR1 and CDR2: MNHEY, SVGAGI. J gave up 3 bases and V 3 bases, and 8 bases lay outside the gene matches. CDR3 sequence (DNA): TGTGCCAGCAGTTATAGGACAGGTAGTAACAATCAGCCCCAGCATTTT. Translated: CASSYRTGSNNQPQHF.

The gene calls are TRBV3-1 and TRBJ2-5, with 13 bases that match TRBD2. CDR3 length equals 16 residues. V lost 1 base and J lost 4; bases outside the gene matches: 3. Per germline, CDR1 LGHDT and CDR2 YNNKEL (reference sequence). CDR3 DNA sequence: TGTGCCAGCAGCCAAGGGACTAGCGGGGGCACAGAGACCCAGTACTTC. Its translation: CASSQGTSGGTETQYF.

V gene TRBV5-1 combines with J gene TRBJ2-7; D gene unclear. Germline V gene sequence: CDR1 SGHRS, CDR2 YFSETQ. The CDR3 is 13 residues long. The V end was cut by 4 bases, the J end by 0 bases, with 8 bases between. Here the CDR3 DNA reads TGCGCCAGCAGCCCGGACCCCTCCTACGAGCAGTACTTC. The encoded protein is CASSPDPSYEQYF.

This clonotype was counted between two and nine times. The chain recombines TRBV3-1 with TRBJ2-7; no clear D gene. CDR3 length equals 12 residues. Trimming took 4 bases from V and 5 from J, leaving 9 bases between them. Germline loops: CDR1 LGHDT, CDR2 YNNKEL (reference sequence). In DNA form, the CDR3 reads TGTGCCAGCAGCCGCCTTAAAAACGAGCAGTACTTC. Protein: CASSRLKNEQYF.

This clonotype was detected a few times. V is TRBV4-1 and J is TRBJ2-7; D gene ambiguous. With 4 bases removed from V and 1 base from J, the gap between germline ends came to 11 bases. Germline V lookup: CDR1 MGHRA, CDR2 YSYEKL. CDR3 length: 14 amino acids. CDR3 region: CASSPIYMSYEQYF. CDR3 in DNA: TGCGCCAGCAGCCCTATTTATATGTCCTACGAGCAGTACTTC.

CDR3 residues: CASSVAVAVAEAFF. DNA of the CDR3: TGTGCCAGCAGCGTAGCAGTGGCCGTAGCTGAAGCTTTCTTT. The chain couples TRBV9 to TRBJ1-1; D ambiguous. The CDR3 contains 14 residues. V lost 0 bases, J lost 6 bases, and 12 bases lay in between. The germline CDR1 and CDR2 sequences are SGDLS and YYNGEE. The full variable domain, its missing parts supplied by reference TRBV9 and TRBJ1-1, is DSGVTQTPKHLITATGQRVTLRCSPRSGDLSVYWYQQSLDQGLQFLIQYYNGEERAKGNILERFSAQQFPDLHSELNLSSLELGDSALYFCASSVAVAVAEAFFGQGTRLTVV.

This clonotype was counted many times. This chain joins TRBV12-3 or TRBV12-4 and TRBJ1-2; D perhaps matches TRBD1 (6 bases). The CDR3 is made up of 15 amino acids. The germline V and J ends were trimmed by 5 bases and 2 bases, with 15 bases remaining between them. CDR3 DNA sequence: TGTGCCAGCAGTCAAACAGGGTCGGTAAACTATGGCTACACCTTC. Protein product: CASSQTGSVNYGYTF.

The table lists this clonotype with a count of one. This chain connects TRBV2 to TRBJ2-1, with 8 bases fitting TRBD2. Germline V gene data show CDR1 as SNHLY and CDR2 as FYNNEI. After removal of 9 bases from V and 7 bases from J, the junction contained 11 bases not matched to a gene. CDR3 length: 14 residues. This chain's CDR3 is CASGGRGGLNEQFF. The CDR3 DNA reads as TGTGCCAGTGGCGGCCGGGGGGGTTTGAATGAGCAGTTCTTC.

V is TRBV5-1 and J is TRBJ2-2, with 10 bases lining up with TRBD2. V dropped 7 bases and J dropped 5; count of bases not matched to a gene: 11. Per germline, CDR1 SGHRS and CDR2 YFSETQ. The CDR3 spans 16 residues. CDR3 region: CASSSSGRAGTGELFF. The DNA of the CDR3 is TGCGCCAGCTCCTCGAGCGGGAGGGCCGGTACCGGGGAGCTGTTTTTT.

This clonotype was seen more than once but under ten times. DNA for the CDR3: TGTGCCAGCAGCAAACTAGCGGGAGCCACCGGGGAGCTGTTTTTT. Translating it yields CASSKLAGATGELFF. The gene calls are TRBV6-1 and TRBJ2-2, with 11 bases identical to TRBD2. With 6 bases clipped from V and 4 bases from J, the junction kept 4 bases outside the gene matches. Looked up from germline, CDR1 is MNHNS and CDR2 is SASEGT. CDR3 size: 15 residues.

This clonotype has a handful of counts. The V gene is TRBV6-2 or TRBV6-3, the J gene TRBJ1-5; D possibly corresponds to TRBD1 (5 bases). V was clipped by 2 bases and J by 3 bases, with 11 bases between them. The CDR3 is 15 amino acids. CDR1 is MNHEY, CDR2 SVGEGT, per germline. The CDR3 region is CASSYVGGINQPQHF. CDR3 coding DNA: TGTGCCAGCAGTTACGTTGGGGGGATCAATCAGCCCCAGCATTTT.

This clonotype was counted between two and nine times. The V and J genes are TRBV12-3 or TRBV12-4 and TRBJ2-6; D is uncertain. The ends were cut back, 2 bases at V and 0 bases at J, with 5 bases in the middle. CDR3 length equals 15 residues. The CDR3 is CASSLISSGANVLTF. The CDR3 DNA reads TGTGCCAGCAGTTTAATCAGCTCTGGGGCCAACGTCCTGACTTTC.

This clonotype was observed at least ten times. V usage is TRBV12-3 or TRBV12-4 and J usage is TRBJ1-2; D perhaps matches TRBD1 (5 bases). This CDR3 has 14 amino acids. V shed 2 bases and J shed 7 bases, with 14 bases lying between them. Here the CDR3 reads CASSLRAGSGGYTF. The DNA for the CDR3 is TGTGCCAGCAGTTTAAGGGCAGGGTCGGGTGGCTACACCTTC.

The rearrangement joins TRBV19 to TRBJ2-5; D possibly corresponds to TRBD1 (5 bases). The V gene lost 4 bases and the J gene lost 0 bases, with 15 bases spanning the gap. Germline V lookup: CDR1 LNHDA, CDR2 SQIVND (reference sequence). The CDR3 covers 16 residues. CDR3 in amino acids: CASSNGAFPYQETQYF. In nucleotides, the CDR3 is TGTGCCAGTAGTAATGGGGCTTTCCCGTACCAAGAGACCCAGTACTTC.